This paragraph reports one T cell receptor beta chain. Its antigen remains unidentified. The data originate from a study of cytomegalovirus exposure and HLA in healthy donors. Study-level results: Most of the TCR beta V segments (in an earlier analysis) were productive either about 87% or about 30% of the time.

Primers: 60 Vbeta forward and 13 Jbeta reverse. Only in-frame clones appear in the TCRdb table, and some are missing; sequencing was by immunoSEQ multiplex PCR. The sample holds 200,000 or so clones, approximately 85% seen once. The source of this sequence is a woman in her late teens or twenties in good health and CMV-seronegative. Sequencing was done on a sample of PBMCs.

The CDR3 DNA is TGTGCCAGCAGTGGGACAGGGGGCATCAATGGCTACACCTTC. Its protein is CASSGTGGINGYTF. V and J are TRBV6-5 and TRBJ1-2; TRBD1 aligns across 12 bases. Germline V gene sequence: CDR1 MNHEY, CDR2 SVGAGI. CDR3 size: 14 residues. Trimming removed 5 bases from V and 6 bases from J; junction bases left unmatched: 4.